The 22 T cell receptor beta chains below all came from one sample that was sequenced in a study of T cells in Graves' hyperthyroidism and ophthalmopathy. Amplification of TCR beta CDR3 regions was performed using RNA transcripts as template. When the TCR CDR3 underwent first-round RT-PCR, the HTBI primer set was used. TCRdb re-derived calls from the multiplex PCR reads in MiXCR, one entry per CDR3 protein. The profile shows about 210,000 distinct CDR3 sequences, under 20% of them singletons. The sequenced sample consisted of blood. The receptors come from a man aged 50-60 years with Graves' hyperthyroidism.

This clonotype was detected only a few times. The chain carries TRBV28 and TRBJ1-6; tentative D call: TRBD1 (5 bases). V lost 6 bases and J 4 bases, leaving 13 bases between the germline ends. From germline, CDR1 is MDHEN and CDR2 SYDVKM. The CDR3 is 15 amino acids. The CDR3 region is CASRGGTGYNSPLHF. The CDR3 region has the DNA TGTGCCAGCAGGGGAGGGACGGGGTATAATTCACCCCTCCACTTT.

This clonotype was seen only a few times. The rearrangement uses TRBV5-1 and TRBJ2-3, with 11 positions matching TRBD1. The CDR3 has 14 residues. Germline V gene sequence: CDR1 SGHRS, CDR2 YFSETQ. The V and J ends lost 4 bases and 5 bases, in that order; junction bases with no gene match: 3. The chain's CDR3 is CASSPGTGGDTQYF. The DNA of the CDR3 is TGCGCCAGCAGCCCGGGGACAGGGGGAGATACGCAGTATTTT.

The chain employs TRBV7-9 and TRBJ2-2, with 10 bases fitting TRBD2. CDR3 length: 17 residues. V dropped 5 bases and J dropped 1; count of bases not matched to a gene: 7. Germline CDR1 is SEHNR and CDR2 is FQNEAQ (reference sequence). The CDR3 DNA is TGTGCCAGCAGCCCACCTAGCGGGAGCAGGAACACCGGGGAGCTGTTTTTT. Encoded protein: CASSPPSGSRNTGELFF.

This clonotype was seen repeatedly, ten times or more. This rearrangement joins TRBV28 to TRBJ1-4, with D possibly being TRBD1 (5 bases). V was trimmed by 3 bases and J by 8 bases, leaving 13 bases between them. Germline loops: CDR1 MDHEN, CDR2 SYDVKM. The CDR3 is 14 amino acids. This CDR3 is CASSFEQDLEKLFF. CDR3 coding DNA: TGTGCCAGCAGTTTTGAACAGGACTTAGAAAAACTGTTTTTT.

Ten or more counts support this clonotype. This rearrangement joins TRBV5-4 to TRBJ2-3; D possibly matches TRBD1 or TRBD2 (5 bases each). With 5 bases removed from V and 5 bases from J, the gap between germline ends came to 18 bases. The CDR3 consists of 15 residues. The germline V gene encodes CDR1 SGHNT and CDR2 YYREEE (reference sequence). CDR3 sequence reads: CASRRASQGEDTQYF. For the CDR3, the DNA is TGTGCCAGCAGAAGGGCTAGCCAGGGTGAAGATACGCAGTATTTT.

The rearrangement links TRBV5-1 to TRBJ1-2; 9 bases are a match to TRBD1. Germline V gene sequence: CDR1 SGHRS, CDR2 YFSETQ. The CDR3 runs to 15 residues. Trimming removed 0 bases from V and 7 bases from J; junction bases left unmatched: 7. The DNA of the CDR3 is TGCGCCAGCAGCTTGGCCTTGGGACAGGGTACTGGCTACACCTTC. This encodes CASSLALGQGTGYTF.

This clonotype was counted many times. The chain employs TRBV5-1 and TRBJ2-3, with TRBD2 identical over 11 bases. V lost 0 bases, J lost 6 bases, and 6 bases stayed unmatched. Germline CDR1 and CDR2: SGHRS and YFSETQ. This CDR3 is 16 amino acids long. CDR3 region: CASSLAPSGRPDTQYF. The DNA of the CDR3 is TGCGCCAGCAGCTTGGCTCCTAGCGGGAGGCCCGATACGCAGTATTTT.

This clonotype was found many times. The gene calls are TRBV20-1 and TRBJ2-5; 13 bases match TRBD2. The V gene end was trimmed by 5 bases and the J gene end by 5 bases; junction bases not matched to a gene: 8. Germline V gene sequence: CDR1 DFQATT, CDR2 SNEGSKA (reference sequence). The CDR3 has 15 residues. CDR3 residues: CSAARTSGRGETQYF. The CDR3, as DNA: TGCAGTGCTGCCCGGACTAGCGGGAGAGGGGAGACCCAGTACTTC.

Notes on this clonotype: A much larger clone sits a single nucleotide away, making a read error possible. This chain joins TRBV18 and TRBJ2-5; perhaps TRBD2 as D (5 bases). The CDR3 has 13 residues. Looked up from germline, CDR1 is KGHSH and CDR2 is LQKENI. The CDR3 protein is CASPPSGRETQYF. As DNA, the CDR3 is TGTGCCAGCCCACCTTCGGGGAGAGAGACCCAGTACTTC.

This clonotype was detected only a few times. The chain has TRBV13 and TRBJ1-2; the D gene is possibly TRBD1 (5 bases). The CDR3 loop spans 15 amino acids. Trimming cost V 10 bases and J 1 base, with 19 bases left between them. CDR1 is PRHDT and CDR2 is FYEKMQ in the germline V gene (reference sequence). The CDR3 DNA follows: TGTGCCACCAGTCACGACCAGGGAAATAACTATGGCTACACCTTC. Translation: CATSHDQGNNYGYTF.

This clonotype was observed a handful of times. The chain employs TRBV27 and TRBJ2-2; D is unclear. CDR3 length: 14 amino acids. The germline V gene encodes CDR1 MNHEY and CDR2 SMNVEV (reference sequence). Between the trimmed V and J ends, which lost 5 bases and 2 bases, there was a span of 9 bases. CDR3 sequence: CASSMVRNTGELFF. In DNA, the CDR3 is TGTGCCAGCAGTATGGTGAGAAACACCGGGGAGCTGTTTTTT.

In this sample, this clonotype turned up many times. The chain has TRBV7-9 and TRBJ2-7, with 7 bases matching TRBD1. J gave up 5 bases and V 5 bases, and 9 bases lay outside the gene matches. There are 14 residues in the CDR3. Looked up from germline, CDR1 is SEHNR and CDR2 is FQNEAQ (reference sequence). CDR3 sequence: CASSPQTGWNEQYF. CDR3 bases: TGTGCCAGCAGCCCCCAGACAGGGTGGAACGAGCAGTACTTC.

There are many counts of this clonotype. The rearrangement joins TRBV7-9 to TRBJ2-7; TRBD2 aligns across 11 bases. V shed 5 bases, J shed 1 base, and the junction held 4 bases outside the gene matches. This CDR3 comprises 15 residues. Germline V CDR1 and CDR2: SEHNR, FQNEAQ (reference sequence). CDR3 nucleotides: TGTGCCAGCAGCCGAACTAGCGGGAGATCCTACGAGCAGTACTTC. The encoded protein is CASSRTSGRSYEQYF.

The V call is TRBV28, the J call TRBJ2-2; unclear D gene. The CDR3 covers 14 residues. V was shortened by 4 bases and J by 6 bases, with 12 bases between the two germline ends. Per germline, CDR1 MDHEN and CDR2 SYDVKM. CDR3 residues: CASSSLIPSGELFF. The CDR3 DNA reads as TGTGCCAGCAGTTCCCTAATACCCTCCGGGGAGCTGTTTTTT.

The rearrangement uses TRBV7-9 and TRBJ2-1, with 7 bases that match TRBD1. The length of the CDR3 is 15 residues. Germline V gene lookup returns CDR1 SEHNR and CDR2 FQNEAQ (reference sequence). J lost 2 bases, V lost 0 bases, and 1 base had no gene match. DNA of the CDR3: TGTGCCAGCAGCTTAGCTCAGGGGGCCTACAATGAGCAGTTCTTC. This translates into CASSLAQGAYNEQFF.

This clonotype has only a few counts. This chain links TRBV20-1 with TRBJ1-1; D is possibly TRBD1 (6 bases). This CDR3 contains 14 residues. The germline V and J ends were trimmed by 5 bases and 2 bases, with 15 bases remaining between them. Germline V gives CDR1 DFQATT, CDR2 SNEGSKA (reference sequence). In nucleotides, the CDR3 is TGCAGTGCTGGGAGGGGCAGGGGAAACACTGAAGCTTTCTTT. It is translated as CSAGRGRGNTEAFF.

This clonotype was seen many times. The rearrangement joins TRBV29-1 to TRBJ2-7; 9 positions agree with TRBD1. In germline, CDR1 is SQVTM, CDR2 ANQGSEA. This CDR3 is 14 amino acids long. The V and J ends lost 6 bases and 3 bases, in that order; junction bases with no gene match: 9. The CDR3 loop reads CSVGGATGGYEQYF. The CDR3, as DNA: TGCAGCGTAGGGGGAGCGACAGGGGGCTACGAGCAGTACTTC.

The chain has TRBV9 and TRBJ2-2; the D is unclear. V was pared by 1 base and J by 7 bases, with 8 bases between. The CDR3 is made up of 13 amino acids. In germline, CDR1 is SGDLS, CDR2 YYNGEE. The DNA of the CDR3 is TGTGCCAGCAGCGTATATCCGAACGGGGAGCTGTTTTTT. Its translation: CASSVYPNGELFF.

Ten or more counts support this clonotype. The CDR3 protein is CAWKWFGELFF. The CDR3 DNA reads as TGTGCCTGGAAGTGGTTCGGGGAGCTGTTTTTT. The V and J genes are TRBV30 and TRBJ2-2; D unresolved. Germline-derived CDR1 and CDR2 are GTSNPN and SVGIG (reference sequence). This CDR3 contains 11 residues. The ends were cut back, 4 bases at V and 7 bases at J, with 7 bases in the middle.

This chain uses TRBV5-1 with TRBJ2-7; 14 bases map to TRBD2. This CDR3 contains 17 residues. J was trimmed by 3 bases and V by 2 bases; bases with no gene match: 7. Germline V lookup: CDR1 SGHRS, CDR2 YFSETQ. In DNA, the CDR3 is TGCGCCAGCAGCTTCACCGGGACTAGCGGGAGAGGCTACGAGCAGTACTTC. It encodes CASSFTGTSGRGYEQYF.

This clonotype was recorded at least ten times. The chain has TRBV11-2 and TRBJ2-1; TRBD2 matches at 11 bases. Germline V gene data show CDR1 as SGHAT and CDR2 as FQNNGV. The V segment lost 2 bases and the J segment 10 bases; nucleotides outside the gene matches: 7. The CDR3 totals 15 residues. CDR3 coding DNA: TGTGCCAGCAGCTTAATGACTAGCGGGACTTTGGAGCAGTTCTTC. Translated: CASSLMTSGTLEQFF.

This clonotype showed up many times. The chain joins TRBV28 to TRBJ1-5; D perhaps matches TRBD1 (6 bases). V dropped 5 bases and J dropped 6 bases, with 14 bases sitting between them. The CDR3 covers 14 residues. Germline CDR1 is MDHEN and CDR2 is SYDVKM. DNA of the CDR3: TGTGCCAGCAGTCAACAGGGAGGGGCTCAGCCCCAGCATTTT. Its protein is CASSQQGGAQPQHF. The complete variable domain, with remaining parts taken from reference TRBV28 and TRBJ1-5, reads DVKVTQSSRYLVKRTGEKVFLECVQDMDHENMFWYRQDPGLGLRLIYFSYDVKMKEKGDIPEGYSVSREKKERFSLILESASTNQTSMYLCASSQQGGAQPQHFGDGTRLSIL.